This T cell receptor (beta chain) was documented in a study of immune characteristics of hereditary and idiopathic chronic pancreatitis. The pancreas tissue came from patients undergoing total pancreatectomy with islet autotransplantation. Bulk pancreas tissue, not sorted T cells, supplied the genomic DNA for TCR beta sequencing. This clone has only one observation. As yet, its antigen is unknown. Study results and limitations: Hereditary and idiopathic cases differed in TRBV10, TRBV19, TRBV23 and TRBV5 usage. No patients had chronic pancreatitis due to alcohol use.

The CDR3 is made up of 16 amino acids. Trimming at V came to 7 bases and at J to 1 base, leaving 10 bases not matched to a gene. Germline lookup yields CDR1 SGHNT and CDR2 YENEEA. TCRdb's table, derived via immunoSEQ multiplex PCR, lists solely in-frame clones and lacks some. The sample has about 6,000 clones; about 70% are singletons. Input material: pancreas tissue with hereditary chronic pancreatitis. V is TRBV11-3 and J is TRBJ1-3; 7 bases map to TRBD1. The sequence was collected from a human donor with chronic pancreatitis. The CDR3 sequence is CASTRDSDFSGNTIYF. DNA for the CDR3: TGTGCCAGCACCCGGGACAGCGACTTTTCTGGAAACACCATATATTTT.